The present T cell receptor (beta chain) was sequenced within a study of blood T cell repertoires in COVID-19. J lost 5 bases, V lost 1 base, and 6 bases had no gene match. The CDR3 runs to 14 residues. Germline V CDR1 and CDR2: SGHRS, YFSETQ. The data were produced by immunoSEQ multiplex PCR, yet TCRdb's version contains in-frame clones alone and is incomplete. Here the sample spans about 190,000 clones, roughly 81% being singletons. The clonotype comes from a woman aged 80 or over with COVID-19, enrolled during active disease. Material for sequencing was peripheral blood. The gene calls are TRBV5-1 and TRBJ2-7, with 7 bases aligning to TRBD1. The CDR3 DNA reads TGCGCCAGCAGCTTGTTACAGGGGATAAACGAGCAGTACTTC. Residues: CASSLLQGINEQYF. The variable domain in full, with the rest retrieved from reference TRBV5-1 and TRBJ2-7, is KAGVTQTPRYLIKTRGQQVTLSCSPISGHRSVSWYQQTPGQGLQFLFEYFSETQRNKGNFPGRFSGRQFSNSRSEMNVSTLELGDSALYLCASSLLQGINEQYFGPGTRLTVT.